This TCR beta chain was identified in a study of high-grade serous ovarian cancer treatment subgroups. The tumor samples were collected prior to definitive surgery or chemotherapy. CDR3 length: 12 amino acids. CDR1 and CDR2 (germline): MDHEN, SYDVKM. The germline V and J ends were trimmed by 6 bases and 4 bases, with 8 bases remaining between them. The method was immunoSEQ multiplex PCR; TCRdb's version includes in-frame clones alone and lacks a portion of them. The table shows about 3,300 clones, with about four fifths occurring only once. The chain uses TRBV28 and TRBJ2-3; no definite D call. This receptor was obtained from a human donor with high-grade serous ovarian cancer. The source material was tumor tissue. CDR3 bases: TGTGCCAGCAGACCTGGACCAGATACGCAGTATTTT. It specifies CASRPGPDTQYF.